This TCR beta chain was recovered during a study of CD8 T cells in ankylosing spondylitis. Trimming left V 3 bases short and J 5 bases short, with 8 bases between. Per the germline V gene, CDR1 is DFQATT and CDR2 is SNEGSKA (reference sequence). The CDR3 covers 12 residues. TCRdb re-called the 5' RACE reads with MiXCR, one entry per CDR3 protein. Here the sample spans 350,000 or so distinct CDR3 sequences, around 10% being singletons. This clonotype has ten or more counts. The specimen was blood, either unsorted or a sorted T cell fraction (not recorded which). J is TRBJ2-1 and V is TRBV20-1; D call uncertain. This clonotype originated in a female donor with ankylosing spondylitis or in good health (not recorded which). Here the CDR3 reads CSASRLDNEQFF. The DNA of the CDR3 is TGCAGTGCTAGTCGCTTGGACAATGAGCAGTTCTTC.